The TCR beta chain under discussion was sequenced for a study of cytomegalovirus exposure and HLA in healthy donors. Regarding the study as a whole: What a later analysis reportedly showed was that an Asian-associated ancestry cluster had fewer N-insertions than the roughly 670-donor mean.

CDR1 and CDR2 from the germline V gene are SGHAT and FQNNGV. CDR3 length equals 17 residues. V gave up 4 bases and J gave up 5 bases; unmatched junction bases: 16. The PCR contained 60 Vbeta and 13 Jbeta primers. This table comes from immunoSEQ multiplex PCR, and its TCRdb copy is limited to in-frame clones, with some not included. The data show over 75,000 clones, under 80% seen once. This clone is a singleton in its sample. Its target is not known. The TCR comes from a man aged 40-49 years in good health and CMV-seropositive. The rearrangement links TRBV11-2 to TRBJ2-5; 7 bases agree with TRBD2. The sequenced sample consisted of PBMCs. CDR3 nucleotides: TGTGCCAGCAGCTCCCCCGGGGGGATTGGGTCTCGTGAGACCCAGTACTTC. Residues: CASSSPGGIGSRETQYF.